The 17 T cell receptor beta chains in this list originate from one sample, sequenced in a study of blood T cells in healthy people across ages. Through a sample-barcoded 5' primer and a J-beta primer mix, a second PCR was run for about 6 to 11 cycles. TCRdb used MiXCR to reprocess the 5' RACE reads, holding one entry per CDR3 protein. The profile shows about 1.5 million distinct CDR3 sequences, 40% to 45% of them singletons. The sample was blood. The receptors shown here come from a woman under 30 in good health.

V is TRBV6-5 and J is TRBJ1-1, with D tentatively TRBD1 (5 bases). The CDR3 length is 14 residues. In germline, CDR1 is MNHEY, CDR2 SVGAGI. Trimming shortened V by 2 bases and J by 5 bases, and 12 bases separated the two germline ends. CDR3 sequence: CASSYDRGSTEAFF. CDR3 coding DNA: TGTGCCAGCAGTTACGACCGGGGGAGTACTGAAGCTTTCTTT.

This clonotype was recorded once. The V call is TRBV7-2, the J call TRBJ2-3, with TRBD2 matching over 8 bases. Germline CDR1 and CDR2: SGHTA and FQGNSA. The CDR3 is made up of 15 amino acids. V gave up 9 bases and J gave up 9 bases; unmatched junction bases: 17. The CDR3 here is CASLALSGVSWTQYF. In DNA form, the CDR3 reads TGTGCCAGTCTGGCCCTTAGCGGGGTGTCCTGGACGCAGTATTTT.

Details on this clonotype: This clone may be a read error of a much larger clone one base away. The V and J genes are TRBV9 and TRBJ2-1; TRBD2 agrees at 13 bases. Trimming cost V 3 bases and J 6 bases; bases outside gene matches: 3. Per the germline V gene, CDR1 is SGDLS and CDR2 is YYNGEE. This CDR3 comprises 15 residues. CDR3 sequence: CASSAGLAGCNEQFF. CDR3 DNA: TGTGCCAGCAGCGCGGGACTAGCGGGGTGCAATGAGCAGTTCTTC.

This chain uses TRBV4-2 with TRBJ2-5, with D perhaps matching TRBD2 (7 bases). V was cut by 4 bases and J by 11 bases, with 20 bases left in between. The CDR3 extends over 14 amino acids. The germline V gene encodes CDR1 LGHNA and CDR2 YNFKEQ. CDR3 DNA: TGTGCCAGCAGCCGGTCTAGCGGAGGGGGTGAGCAGTACTTC. This translates into CASSRSSGGGEQYF.

CDR3 region: CASSPGGRYGYTF. The CDR3 DNA reads as TGTGCCAGCAGCCCAGGGGGACGGTATGGCTACACCTTC. The chain combines TRBV12-3 or TRBV12-4 with TRBJ1-2, with TRBD1 matching over 7 bases. This CDR3 region has 13 residues. V lost 6 bases to trimming and J lost 5 bases; unmatched junction nucleotides: 6.

This chain connects TRBV4-1 to TRBJ2-7; 7 bases agree with TRBD2. This CDR3 comprises 16 residues. The germline V gene has CDR1 MGHRA and CDR2 YSYEKL. Trimming took 6 bases from V and 2 from J; bases not matched to a gene: 13. In nucleotides, the CDR3 is TGCGCCAGCAGTCCGGTTGGGGCTAGCGGAACCTACGAGCAGTACTTC. Translated: CASSPVGASGTYEQYF.

As concerns this clonotype: The germline gene is not matched at one end of the junction; a read error may be the cause. The rearrangement links TRBV4-1 to TRBJ1-2; 8 positions match TRBD1. The CDR3 runs to 15 residues. Germline-derived CDR1 and CDR2 are MGHRA and YSYEKL. The CDR3 DNA reads as TGCGCCAGCAGCCCCGGACAGGGTGGACGCTATGGCAACACCTTC. Its translation is CASSPGQGGRYGNTF.

There are a few counts of this clonotype. This chain connects TRBV24-1 to TRBJ1-5, with D uncertain. Germline V lookup: CDR1 KGHDR, CDR2 SFDVKD. The V and J ends lost 9 bases and 0 bases respectively, with 11 bases between them. CDR3 length: 14 amino acids. The CDR3 protein is CATRDLDSNQPQHF. The CDR3 bases are TGTGCCACCCGCGACTTGGATAGCAATCAGCCCCAGCATTTT.

This chain connects TRBV12-3 or TRBV12-4 to TRBJ2-7; possibly TRBD1 or TRBD2 for D (5 bases each). V was clipped by 5 bases and J by 9 bases, with 23 bases between them. The CDR3 contains 15 residues. The CDR3 region has the DNA TGTGCCAGCAGTCCCCCCGATGGGGGATTAAGGGTGCAGTACTTC. Translation: CASSPPDGGLRVQYF.

This clonotype was recorded a few times. CDR3 sequence (DNA): TGCAGTGCTAGCTACAGGGGGGATCACGAGACCCAGTACTTC. Translated: CSASYRGDHETQYF. This chain connects TRBV20-1 to TRBJ2-5; the match to TRBD1 covers 8 bases. Unmatched junction bases numbered 8, after V lost 3 bases and J lost 5 bases. The germline CDR1 and CDR2 sequences are DFQATT and SNEGSKA (reference sequence). The CDR3 loop spans 14 amino acids.

The rearrangement joins TRBV28 to TRBJ2-1; 8 bases are a match to TRBD2. The junction had 14 bases not matched to a gene; V was cut back by 5 bases and J by 8 bases. In germline, CDR1 is MDHEN, CDR2 SYDVKM. The CDR3 length is 16 residues. The CDR3 coding sequence is TGTGCCAGCAGTACCCAAGGCGCGGGAGGTTTAGATGAGCAGTTCTTC. Translation: CASSTQGAGGLDEQFF. Full variable domain (remainder filled in from reference TRBV28 and TRBJ2-1): DVKVTQSSRYLVKRTGEKVFLECVQDMDHENMFWYRQDPGLGLRLIYFSYDVKMKEKGDIPEGYSVSREKKERFSLILESASTNQTSMYLCASSTQGAGGLDEQFFGPGTRLTVL.

There are a few counts of this clonotype. This sequence joins TRBV12-3 or TRBV12-4 and TRBJ2-7, with 12 bases that match TRBD2. V lost 8 bases to trimming and J lost 4 bases; unmatched junction nucleotides: 9. The CDR3 totals 15 residues. The CDR3 DNA follows: TGTGCCAGCGCTCCAGCGACTAGCGGGAGTTACGAGCAGTACTTC. Its protein product is CASAPATSGSYEQYF.

The V call is TRBV7-9, the J call TRBJ1-2, with 10 nucleotides matching TRBD1. Trimming took 6 bases from V and 7 from J; bases not matched to a gene: 8. This CDR3 has 14 residues. Germline values: CDR1 SEHNR, CDR2 FQNEAQ (reference sequence). Here the CDR3 reads CASSLGQGGFGYTF. The CDR3, as DNA: TGTGCCAGCAGTCTCGGACAGGGGGGATTTGGCTACACCTTC. Supplemented by reference TRBV7-9 and TRBJ1-2, the full variable domain reads DTGVSQNPRHKITKRGQNVTFRCDPISEHNRLYWYRQTLGQGPEFLTYFQNEAQLEKSRLLSDRFSAERPKGSFSTLEIQRTEQGDSAMYLCASSLGQGGFGYTFGSGTRLTVV.

V gene TRBV7-9 combines with J gene TRBJ2-1; 11 bases map to TRBD2. This CDR3 is 16 amino acids long. The J segment lost 7 bases and the V segment lost 11 bases, leaving 16 bases of the junction unmatched. The V gene's germline CDR1 is SEHNR and CDR2 FQNEAQ (reference sequence). This CDR3 is CAVRTPVAGGRNEQFF. DNA of the CDR3: TGTGCCGTCCGTACCCCGGTAGCGGGAGGGCGTAATGAGCAGTTCTTC.

The chain carries TRBV7-2 and TRBJ1-3; tentatively, D is TRBD1 (5 bases). The CDR3 has 15 amino acids. V dropped 2 bases and J dropped 0 bases, with 8 bases sitting between them. The V gene's germline CDR1 is SGHTA and CDR2 FQGNSA. DNA for the CDR3: TGTGCCAGCAGCTTACTGCAGGGCTCTGGAAACACCATATATTTT. This codes for CASSLLQGSGNTIYF. Combining the CDR3 with reference TRBV7-2 and TRBJ1-3 gives the whole variable domain GAGVSQSPSNKVTEKGKDVELRCDPISGHTALYWYRQSLGQGLEFLIYFQGNSAPDKSGLPSDRFSAERTGGSVSTLTIQRTQQEDSAVYLCASSLLQGSGNTIYFGEGSWLTVV.

This rearrangement joins TRBV9 to TRBJ2-7, with D tentatively TRBD2 (5 bases). Deletions cut 0 bases from V and 4 bases from J, with 14 bases between. The length of the CDR3 is 15 residues. Germline-derived CDR1 and CDR2 are SGDLS and YYNGEE. The CDR3 sequence: CASSVEDGRGYEQYF. The CDR3 DNA reads as TGTGCCAGCAGCGTAGAGGACGGCCGCGGGTACGAGCAGTACTTC.

V gene TRBV6-1 combines with J gene TRBJ1-5, with D possibly TRBD1 on 6 matching bases. V was clipped by 5 bases and J by 3 bases, with 11 bases between them. This CDR3 contains 14 residues. Germline loops: CDR1 MNHNS, CDR2 SASEGT. DNA for the CDR3: TGTGCCAGCAGTCGAAGGGGGACCAATCAGCCCCAGCATTTT. Translation gives CASSRRGTNQPQHF.